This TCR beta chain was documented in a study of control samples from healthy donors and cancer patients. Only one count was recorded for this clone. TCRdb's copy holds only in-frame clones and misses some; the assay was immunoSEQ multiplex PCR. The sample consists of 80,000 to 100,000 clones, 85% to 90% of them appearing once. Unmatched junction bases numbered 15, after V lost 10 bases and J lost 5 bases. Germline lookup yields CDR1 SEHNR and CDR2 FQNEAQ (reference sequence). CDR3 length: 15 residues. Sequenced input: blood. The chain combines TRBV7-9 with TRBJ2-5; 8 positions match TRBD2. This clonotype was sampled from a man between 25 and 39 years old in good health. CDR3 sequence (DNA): TGTGCCACTTCCCCCGGGGGGGGCGATAAGGAGACCCAGTACTTC. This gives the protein CATSPGGGDKETQYF.